This T cell receptor (beta chain) appears in the sequencing data of a study of blood T cell repertoires in COVID-19. As for the study in general: Material from acute and convalescent COVID-19 was sourced from the United States, Italy and Spain.

Per the authors' pipeline: Reference gene primer amplification gave estimated nucleated cell counts. TCRdb keeps only in-frame clones here, not all; method: immunoSEQ multiplex PCR. V and J calls and clone size come straight from that table; D and trimming were deduced from the DNA. The sample includes 50,000 to 60,000 clones, around 80% of them seen just once. The CDR3 contains 17 residues. J gave up 5 bases and V 3 bases, and 5 bases lay outside the gene matches. Germline lookup yields CDR1 SGHDN and CDR2 FVKESK. Sequences were obtained from peripheral blood. The V gene is TRBV14, the J gene TRBJ2-2; TRBD2 aligns across 14 bases. The TCR sequence derives from a man in his forties with acute or convalescent COVID-19. Written as DNA, the CDR3 is TGTGCCAGCAGCCATCCGGGACTAGCGGGAGAAACCGGGGAGCTGTTTTTT. Encoded protein: CASSHPGLAGETGELFF. Combining the CDR3 with reference TRBV14 and TRBJ2-2 gives the whole variable domain EAGVTQFPSHSVIEKGQTVTLRCDPISGHDNLYWYRRVMGKEIKFLLHFVKESKQDESGMPNNRFLAERTGGTYSTLKVQPAELEDSGVYFCASSHPGLAGETGELFFGEGSRLTVL.